This T cell receptor (beta chain) was documented in a study of blood T cell repertoires in COVID-19. Overall study context: Samples taken during acute and convalescent COVID-19 were collected in the United States, Italy and Spain.

Trimming removed 2 bases from V and 1 base from J; junction bases left unmatched: 2. CDR1 SGHTS and CDR2 YDEGEE come from the germline V gene. The CDR3 spans 15 residues. Method: immunoSEQ multiplex PCR; TCRdb's copy keeps in-frame clones and lacks some. The sample lists about 170,000 clones, 90% to 95% seen once, with roughly 0.56% in the top ten. The chain recombines TRBV5-8 with TRBJ2-4; 8 nucleotides line up with TRBD1. The sequence derives from a man between 50 and 59 years old with acute or convalescent COVID-19. Sample: peripheral blood. DNA for the CDR3: TGTGCCAGCAGCTTCAGGGGGCTGGCCAAAAACATTCAGTACTTC. This translates into CASSFRGLAKNIQYF.